This entry concerns a single T cell receptor (beta chain). As yet, its antigen is unknown. V was pared by 0 bases and J by 6 bases, with 7 bases between. The CDR3 extends over 13 amino acids. The germline gives CDR1 SGDLS, CDR2 YYNGEE. The authors ran a second PCR of about 6 to 12 cycles using a sample-barcoded 5' primer and a J-beta primer mix. Any given sample supplied a minimum of 2.5 million CDR3-containing paired-end reads. MiXCR, run by TCRdb on the 5' RACE reads, gives a single entry per CDR3 protein. This sample has hundreds of thousands of distinct CDR3 sequences, with under 55% found just once. This sample stems from a study of blood T cells in healthy people across ages. Study outcomes and limitations: Researchers judged that diversity estimates from one million T cells fell short of true values.

Sequenced sample: blood. This TCR came from an elderly man in good health. The chain employs TRBV9 and TRBJ2-1; unclear D gene. CDR3 residues: CASSVGLGNEQFF. As DNA, the CDR3 is TGTGCCAGCAGCGTAGGTCTTGGCAATGAGCAGTTCTTC.